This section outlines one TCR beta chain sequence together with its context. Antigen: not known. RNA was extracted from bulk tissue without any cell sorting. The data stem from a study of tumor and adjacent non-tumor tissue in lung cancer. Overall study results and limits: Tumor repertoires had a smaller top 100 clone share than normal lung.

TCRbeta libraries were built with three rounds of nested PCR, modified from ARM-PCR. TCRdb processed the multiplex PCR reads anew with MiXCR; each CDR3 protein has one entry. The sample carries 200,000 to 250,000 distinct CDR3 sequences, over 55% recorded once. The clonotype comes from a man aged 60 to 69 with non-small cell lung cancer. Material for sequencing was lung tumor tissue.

CDR3 sequence reads: CANRRDGGKQYF. DNA for the CDR3: TGTGCCAACAGACGGGACGGGGGCAAGCAGTACTTC. This chain uses TRBV6-6 with TRBJ2-7, with D possibly being TRBD1 or TRBD2 (6 bases each). CDR1 and CDR2 from the germline V gene are MNHNY and SVGAGI (reference sequence). The V and J ends lost 10 bases and 8 bases respectively, with 18 bases between them. The CDR3 loop spans 12 amino acids.